These 28 T cell receptor beta chains share one sample of origin, sequenced in a study of patients and donors after allogeneic stem cell transplantation (dated by TCRdb to the early 2020s). Receptor amplification or capture employed RT-PCR. Sequencing was carried out with a NextSeq 550. TCRdb reran the public reads through fastp at Q25 and MiXCR, keeping productive beta chains. Merged by CDR3 protein, the rows form single entries marked with the most common genes and DNA. For this sample the table gives around 1,600 distinct CDR3 sequences, of which 5.5% to 8% were detected only once. The ten top clones hold around a sixth of the sample. The specimen was blood, either unsorted or a sorted T cell fraction (not recorded which). The receptor source for this set is a human donor who was either an allogeneic HSCT recipient or a stem cell or donor lymphocyte infusion donor (not recorded which). It is not recorded whose cells these are; they may come from a transplant donor.

The gene calls are TRBV2 and TRBJ1-1; a possible D gene is TRBD1 (5 bases). The CDR3 loop spans 13 amino acids. Germline V gene data show CDR1 as SNHLY and CDR2 as FYNNEI. The V gene lost 5 bases and the J gene lost 9 bases, with 16 bases spanning the gap. CDR3: CASSSKWGFKAFF. The CDR3 DNA reads as TGTGCCAGCAGTTCGAAATGGGGGTTTAAAGCTTTCTTT.

In this sample, this clonotype is medium-sized. The chain combines TRBV5-1 with TRBJ2-4, with TRBD1 matching over 7 bases. The CDR3 runs to 13 residues. Germline V gives CDR1 SGHRS, CDR2 YFSETQ. The V segment lost 4 bases and the J segment 13 bases; nucleotides outside the gene matches: 11. The CDR3 DNA sequence: TGCGCCAGCAGCCAGACGACCGGGACAGCACAGTACTTC. This translates into CASSQTTGTAQYF.

This clonotype is categorized as large. The CDR3, as DNA: TGTGCCAGCAGCTCTGGGACGACAGATACGCAGTATTTT. Protein sequence: CASSSGTTDTQYF. The rearrangement links TRBV11-2 to TRBJ2-3; D may be TRBD1 or TRBD2 (5 bases each). The germline V gene encodes CDR1 SGHAT and CDR2 FQNNGV. CDR3 size: 13 residues. V was clipped by 4 bases and J by 3 bases, with 8 bases between them.

This clonotype is medium-sized (0.01 to 0.1%). The chain carries TRBV5-1 and TRBJ1-4; no firm D call. V was shortened by 7 bases and J by 8 bases, with 12 bases between the two germline ends. CDR3 length: 12 amino acids. Per germline, CDR1 SGHRS and CDR2 YFSETQ. This CDR3 reads CASRGEGEKLFF. CDR3 coding DNA: TGCGCCAGCCGGGGTGAGGGAGAAAAACTGTTTTTT.

This clonotype has more than one count but fewer than ten. V is TRBV5-5 and J is TRBJ2-7; TRBD2 might be the D (6 bases). V gave up 5 bases and J gave up 6 bases, with 12 bases separating them. CDR3 length: 12 residues. Germline CDR1 reads SGHKS; CDR2 reads YYEKEE (reference sequence). This CDR3 reads CASSWTIAEQYF. CDR3 coding DNA: TGTGCCAGCAGTTGGACTATAGCCGAGCAGTACTTC.

By sample share, this clonotype is medium-sized (0.01 to 0.1%). V usage is TRBV9 and J usage is TRBJ2-7; D ambiguous. The CDR3 extends over 15 amino acids. CDR1 SGDLS and CDR2 YYNGEE come from the germline V gene. V lost 1 base, J lost 3 bases, and 14 bases lay in between. CDR3 residues: CASSVSPLDNYEQYF. DNA of the CDR3: TGTGCCAGCAGCGTAAGCCCTCTGGATAACTACGAGCAGTACTTC.

This clonotype is deemed large (0.1 to 1%). This chain links TRBV11-2 with TRBJ1-1; no clear D gene. Germline loops: CDR1 SGHAT, CDR2 FQNNGV. This CDR3 contains 13 residues. The V end was cut by 1 base, the J end by 0 bases, with 3 bases between. The CDR3 DNA is TGTGCCAGCAGCTTAGGGGTGAACACTGAAGCTTTCTTT. This translates into CASSLGVNTEAFF.

The chain carries TRBV6-5 and TRBJ1-2; possibly TRBD1 for D (5 bases). In germline, CDR1 is MNHEY, CDR2 SVGAGI. This CDR3 has 14 amino acids. V was clipped by 5 bases and J by 3 bases, with 13 bases between them. The CDR3 reads CASSQSTAYYGYTF. CDR3 DNA: TGTGCCAGCAGTCAATCGACAGCTTACTATGGCTACACCTTC.

This clonotype was observed a few times. The genes are TRBV6-5 and TRBJ2-5; TRBD2 aligns across 14 bases. Germline V CDR1 and CDR2: MNHEY, SVGAGI. Trimming removed 7 bases from V and 2 bases from J; junction bases left unmatched: 12. The CDR3 covers 18 residues. The CDR3 spells CASIPWQGLAGGQETQYF. DNA for the CDR3: TGTGCCAGCATACCCTGGCAAGGACTAGCGGGGGGACAAGAGACCCAGTACTTC.

The rearrangement uses TRBV2 and TRBJ2-5; TRBD1 matches at 7 bases. In germline, CDR1 is SNHLY, CDR2 FYNNEI. After removal of 7 bases from V and 1 base from J, the junction contained 6 bases not matched to a gene. This CDR3 is 14 amino acids long. Here the CDR3 reads CASTPRDSQETQYF. Written as DNA, the CDR3 is TGTGCCAGCACACCACGGGACAGCCAAGAGACCCAGTACTTC.

This clonotype is medium-sized within its sample. This sequence joins TRBV24-1 and TRBJ2-1, with unresolved D. Trimming pared 5 bases from V and 3 bases from J, leaving 13 bases between. The CDR3 has 15 amino acids. Germline V lookup: CDR1 KGHDR, CDR2 SFDVKD. The CDR3 region is CATSGATRYYNEQFF. The CDR3 DNA reads TGTGCCACCAGTGGAGCGACCCGATACTACAATGAGCAGTTCTTC.

This clonotype ranks as medium-sized. The chain recombines TRBV18 with TRBJ1-2; no clear D. Deletions cut 2 bases from V and 3 bases from J, with 10 bases between. CDR3 size: 14 residues. In germline, CDR1 is KGHSH, CDR2 LQKENI. CDR3 amino acids: CASSPMGTDYGYTF. CDR3 nucleotides: TGTGCCAGCTCACCAATGGGAACAGACTATGGCTACACCTTC.

The rearrangement joins TRBV12-3 or TRBV12-4 to TRBJ1-1, with D uncertain. V was cut by 3 bases and J by 3 bases, with 14 bases left in between. The CDR3 loop spans 15 amino acids. The CDR3 protein is CASSFGGRMYTEAFF. The CDR3 nucleotides read TGTGCCAGCAGTTTCGGCGGTCGGATGTACACTGAAGCTTTCTTT.

Judged by abundance, this clonotype is medium-sized. The chain has TRBV30 and TRBJ2-3; D is unresolved. V lost 0 bases, J lost 3 bases, and 13 bases lay in between. The CDR3 consists of 15 residues. Germline V gene lookup returns CDR1 GTSNPN and CDR2 SVGIG (reference sequence). The CDR3 DNA follows: TGTGCCTGGAGTGTCCGTCGGGTGAGGACAGATACGCAGTATTTT. Its protein product is CAWSVRRVRTDTQYF.

V and J are TRBV4-2 and TRBJ2-7; D may be TRBD1 (5 bases). CDR1 and CDR2 (germline): LGHNA, YNFKEQ. CDR3 length: 15 residues. V was clipped by 0 bases and J by 5 bases, with 14 bases between them. For the CDR3, the DNA is TGTGCCAGCAGCCAAGATTTTCAGGGCGTCGACGAGCAGTACTTC. Its protein is CASSQDFQGVDEQYF.

This clonotype is classed as medium-sized. The rearrangement links TRBV20-1 to TRBJ1-1; D is uncertain. The CDR3 loop spans 11 amino acids. The germline V gene has CDR1 DFQATT and CDR2 SNEGSKA (reference sequence). Trimming stripped 3 bases from V and 4 bases from J, with 6 bases between. Here the CDR3 reads CSASGLTEAFF. CDR3 in DNA: TGCAGTGCTAGTGGTCTCACTGAAGCTTTCTTT.

This clonotype was seen more than once but under ten times. V gene TRBV7-3 combines with J gene TRBJ2-3; D is undetermined. The CDR3 is made up of 12 amino acids. V gave up 2 bases and J gave up 5 bases, with 5 bases separating them. From germline, CDR1 is SGHTA and CDR2 FQGTGA. CDR3 amino acids: CASSLYGDTQYF. The CDR3 DNA reads as TGTGCCAGCAGCTTATATGGAGATACGCAGTATTTT. The variable domain in full, with the rest retrieved from reference TRBV7-3 and TRBJ2-3, is GAGVSQTPSNKVTEKGKYVELRCDPISGHTALYWYRQSLGQGPEFLIYFQGTGAADDSGLPNDRFFAVRPEGSVSTLKIQRTERGDSAVYLCASSLYGDTQYFGPGTRLTVL.

This clonotype is medium-sized (0.01 to 0.1%) by share. V is TRBV30 and J is TRBJ1-2, with TRBD1 matching over 7 bases. The V gene end was trimmed by 4 bases and the J gene end by 2 bases; junction bases not matched to a gene: 10. Germline assignment: CDR1 GTSNPN and CDR2 SVGIG (reference sequence). This CDR3 is 15 amino acids long. The CDR3 loop is CAWTRTDRMNYGYTF. The DNA of the CDR3 is TGTGCCTGGACCAGAACGGACAGGATGAACTATGGCTACACCTTC.

The J gene is TRBJ1-1, the V gene TRBV4-1; 11 positions match TRBD1. The CDR3 runs to 15 residues. Germline lookup yields CDR1 MGHRA and CDR2 YSYEKL. The V gene end was trimmed by 5 bases and the J gene end by 4 bases; junction bases not matched to a gene: 6. The chain's CDR3 is CASSLSGTGGTEAFF. CDR3 DNA sequence: TGCGCCAGCAGCTTATCCGGGACAGGGGGCACTGAAGCTTTCTTT.

The table lists this clonotype with a few counts. The rearrangement uses TRBV10-3 and TRBJ2-1; possible D gene TRBD2, 5 bases. V was clipped by 0 bases and J by 8 bases, with 5 bases between them. There are 12 residues in the CDR3. CDR1 is ENHRY and CDR2 is SYGVKD in the germline V gene. The CDR3 loop reads CAISESGDEQFF. For the CDR3, the DNA is TGTGCCATCAGTGAGTCGGGAGATGAGCAGTTCTTC.

The chain has TRBV27 and TRBJ2-1; 9 bases agree with TRBD2. The CDR3 totals 17 residues. In germline, CDR1 is MNHEY, CDR2 SMNVEV (reference sequence). The CDR3 coding sequence is TGTGGCGAACTAGCGGGTATCCGCCGGGACCGATTGCATGAGCAGTTCTTC. Its translation is CGELAGIRRDRLHEQFF.

This clonotype is medium-sized in the sample. The V gene is TRBV30, the J gene TRBJ2-6; maybe TRBD1 (5 bases). With 1 base removed from V and 4 bases from J, the gap between germline ends came to 5 bases. Germline-derived CDR1 and CDR2 are GTSNPN and SVGIG (reference sequence). This CDR3 region has 13 residues. The CDR3 coding sequence is TGTGCCTGGAGTGCAGGGGGGGCCAACGTCCTGACTTTC. Its translation: CAWSAGGANVLTF.

By share, this clonotype counts as medium-sized (0.01 to 0.1%). This rearrangement joins TRBV7-3 to TRBJ2-5; D is undetermined. The germline CDR1 and CDR2 sequences are SGHTA and FQGTGA. Trimming cost V 1 base and J 5 bases, with 8 bases left between them. This CDR3 is 13 amino acids long. The CDR3 sequence is CASSLNMLETQYF. CDR3 DNA: TGTGCCAGCAGCTTAAACATGTTGGAGACCCAGTACTTC.

This chain joins TRBV5-1 and TRBJ2-2, with D uncertain. The CDR3 sequence is 14 residues long. Trimming took off 0 bases at V and 8 bases at J, with 11 bases between the two ends. Germline CDR1 SGHRS, CDR2 YFSETQ. The CDR3 protein is CASSLEHKAGELFF. CDR3 in DNA: TGCGCCAGCAGCTTGGAGCATAAAGCGGGGGAGCTGTTTTTT. Supplemented by reference TRBV5-1 and TRBJ2-2, the full variable domain reads KAGVTQTPRYLIKTRGQQVTLSCSPISGHRSVSWYQQTPGQGLQFLFEYFSETQRNKGNFPGRFSGRQFSNSRSEMNVSTLELGDSALYLCASSLEHKAGELFFGEGSRLTVL.

This clonotype qualifies as medium-sized. The V call is TRBV7-3, the J call TRBJ2-1; tentative D call: TRBD1 (6 bases). Trimming shortened V by 5 bases and J by 0 bases, and 8 bases separated the two germline ends. The CDR3 consists of 14 residues. In germline, CDR1 is SGHTA, CDR2 FQGTGA. The CDR3 bases are TGTGCCAGCAGCGCGGACAGCTCCTACAATGAGCAGTTCTTC. Translation: CASSADSSYNEQFF.

The sample holds a few counts of this clonotype. The rearrangement joins TRBV9 to TRBJ2-1; D uncertain. Trimming pared 3 bases from V and 8 bases from J, leaving 12 bases between. The CDR3 runs to 13 residues. Germline V gives CDR1 SGDLS, CDR2 YYNGEE. The CDR3 loop reads CASSGWIHHEQFF. DNA for the CDR3: TGTGCCAGCAGCGGATGGATCCACCATGAGCAGTTCTTC.

This clonotype was picked up a small number of times. J is TRBJ2-5 and V is TRBV7-9; D remains unclear. There are 11 residues in the CDR3. Germline V gene lookup returns CDR1 SEHNR and CDR2 FQNEAQ (reference sequence). V shed 6 bases and J shed 2 bases, with 4 bases lying between them. The CDR3 region has the DNA TGTGCCAGCAGTCAACAAGAGACCCAGTACTTC. Translating gives CASSQQETQYF.

Judged by abundance, this clonotype is medium-sized. V is TRBV27 and J is TRBJ1-5; D is unresolved. Trimming left V 3 bases short and J 5 bases short, with 8 bases between. The CDR3 sequence is 13 residues long. Germline V CDR1 and CDR2: MNHEY, SMNVEV (reference sequence). The CDR3 spells CASSFYEDQPQHF. Here the CDR3 DNA reads TGTGCCAGCAGTTTTTATGAGGATCAGCCCCAGCATTTT.